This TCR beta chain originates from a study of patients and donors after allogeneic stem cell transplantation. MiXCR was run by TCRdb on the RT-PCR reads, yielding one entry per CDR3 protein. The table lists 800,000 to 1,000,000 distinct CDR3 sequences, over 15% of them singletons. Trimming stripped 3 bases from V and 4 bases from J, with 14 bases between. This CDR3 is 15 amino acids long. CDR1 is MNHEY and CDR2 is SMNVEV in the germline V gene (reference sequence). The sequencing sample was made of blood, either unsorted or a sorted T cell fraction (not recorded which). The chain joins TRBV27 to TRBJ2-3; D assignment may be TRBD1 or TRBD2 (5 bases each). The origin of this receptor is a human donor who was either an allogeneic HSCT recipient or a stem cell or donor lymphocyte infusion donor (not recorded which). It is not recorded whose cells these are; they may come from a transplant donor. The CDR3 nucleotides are TGTGCCAGCAGTTTCCTCGCAGGGACCCCAGATACGCAGTATTTT. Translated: CASSFLAGTPDTQYF.